A selection of T cell receptor beta chains follows, all from one sample in a study of shared clonotypes between healthy human individuals. The assay was immunoSEQ multiplex PCR, and TCRdb's table has in-frame clones only and misses some. This sample yields roughly 2.5 million clones, of which approximately 94% are seen a single time; roughly 0.13% belongs to the top ten. The sequenced sample was naive CD4+ T cells sorted from blood. These receptors were taken from a man between 18 and 35 years old in good health. Each CDR3 is given with its conserved first and last residue. The D gene is left open where the match is weak. Size is stated for part of the rows, as once, few or many counts, or as a class when the clone is expanded.

V gene,CDR3 length,D gene,J gene,clone size,CDR3 DNA,CDR3 protein
TRBV7-9,16,TRBD1,TRBJ1-3,.,TGTGCCAGCAGCTGGGGACAGGAGACCTCTGGAAACACCATATATTTT,CASSWGQETSGNTIYF
TRBV5-4,15,.,TRBJ2-7,.,TGTGCCAGCAGCCTCGCGGACCGCGTCTCCTACGAGCAGTACTTC,CASSLADRVSYEQYF
TRBV19,16,.,TRBJ2-7,.,TGTGCCAGTAGTCCATCCTCCGGGACCTTCCCCCACGAGCAGTACTTC,CASSPSSGTFPHEQYF
TRBV6-5,11,.,TRBJ1-1,.,TGTGCCACCACTCGCGAGAAGGAAGCTTTCTTT,CATTREKEAFF
TRBV30,16,.,TRBJ1-6,.,TGTGCCTGGAGTCCGGACACGGGCTCCTATAATTCACCCCTCCACTTT,CAWSPDTGSYNSPLHF
TRBV9,16,.,TRBJ1-4,.,TGTGCCAGCAGCGTAGACCCCAGGGTAACTAATGAAAAACTGTTTTTT,CASSVDPRVTNEKLFF
TRBV5-4,13,TRBD2,TRBJ2-3,.,TGTGCCAGCAGCTTACGGGGGGGGAATACGCAGTATTTT,CASSLRGGNTQYF
TRBV6-5,15,.,TRBJ2-2,.,TGTGCCAGTAGCCCTAAATACAGCTCTACCGGGGAGCTGTTTTTT,CASSPKYSSTGELFF
TRBV19,14,.,TRBJ2-1,.,TGTGCCAGTAGGCCAGGGGATATGGGTGGTGAGCAGTTCTTC,CASRPGDMGGEQFF
TRBV28,14,.,TRBJ1-6,.,TGTGCCAGCAGTTTCCCCCAAGGATTTTCACCCCTCCACTTT,CASSFPQGFSPLHF
TRBV25-1,17,.,TRBJ2-1,.,TGTGCCAGCAGTGAATCCCGGGGGGCGAGTTCCTACAATGAGCAGTTCTTC,CASSESRGASSYNEQFF
TRBV7-8,14,.,TRBJ2-7,.,TGTGCCAGCAGCTTAGGTACGGCGCCCTACGAGCAGTACTTC,CASSLGTAPYEQYF
TRBV6-6,14,.,TRBJ2-3,.,TGTGCCAGCAGTTACGAGGACATCACAGATACGCAGTATTTT,CASSYEDITDTQYF
TRBV10-2,12,TRBD1,TRBJ1-4,few,TGCGCCAGTACAGGGGGCACTGAAAAACTGTTTTTT,CASTGGTEKLFF
TRBV30,16,.,TRBJ2-1,.,TGTGCCTGGAGTGTTAATCTCCAGGGGCCGCACAATGAGCAGTTCTTC,CAWSVNLQGPHNEQFF
TRBV28,13,.,TRBJ1-3,.,TGTGCCAGCAGGTATTCGGCAGGAAACACCATATATTTT,CASRYSAGNTIYF
TRBV20-1,11,.,TRBJ2-3,few,TGCAGTGCTAGGGGCACAGATACGCAGTATTTT,CSARGTDTQYF
TRBV18,13,.,TRBJ1-2,.,TGTGCCAGCTCACCAGGCGAGAACTATGGCTACACCTTC,CASSPGENYGYTF
TRBV30,14,TRBD2,TRBJ2-7,once,TGTGCCTGGAGTGTCGCTAGCGGGGGCTACGAGCAGTACTTC,CAWSVASGGYEQYF
TRBV11-3,15,.,TRBJ2-1,.,TGTGCCAGCAGCTTAGGGCAGGGCCCCTACAATGAGCAGTTCTTC,CASSLGQGPYNEQFF
TRBV30,13,.,TRBJ2-5,.,TGTGCCTGGACTGGGGGCCCTGGACAGACCCAGTACTTC,CAWTGGPGQTQYF
TRBV9,12,.,TRBJ2-3,.,TGTGCCAGCAGCGTACTAGCTGGTTCGCAGTATTTT,CASSVLAGSQYF
TRBV18,18,TRBD2,TRBJ2-1,.,TGTGCCAGCTCACAAACAACCACCCTAGCGGGAGTTGGCAATGAGCAGTTCTTC,CASSQTTTLAGVGNEQFF
TRBV10-3,17,.,TRBJ1-2,.,TGTGCCATCAGTGATAACGTCGGACTCCCGGGCAACTATGGCTACACCTTC,CAISDNVGLPGNYGYTF